This T cell receptor beta chain is from a study of blood T cell repertoires in COVID-19. On the study more broadly: Whether acute or convalescent, the COVID-19 samples came from the United States, Italy and Spain.

Germline loops: CDR1 MNHEY, CDR2 SVGAGI. The J segment lost 5 bases and the V segment lost 6 bases, leaving 5 bases of the junction unmatched. This CDR3 is built from 13 residues. Original processing notes: Reference gene primer amplification gave estimated nucleated cell counts. The table came from immunoSEQ multiplex PCR; TCRdb's copy has only in-frame clones and leaves some out. The DNA was the basis for D and trimming; V, J and clone size are from that table. This sample has 35,000 to 40,000 clones, with approximately 84% found just once. The receptor's source is a man older than 75 with active or convalescent COVID-19. The chain carries TRBV6-5 and TRBJ2-3; 7 bases line up with TRBD1. The specimen sequenced was peripheral blood. This CDR3 is CASRATGEDTQYF. CDR3 DNA sequence: TGTGCCAGCAGGGCCACAGGGGAAGATACGCAGTATTTT.